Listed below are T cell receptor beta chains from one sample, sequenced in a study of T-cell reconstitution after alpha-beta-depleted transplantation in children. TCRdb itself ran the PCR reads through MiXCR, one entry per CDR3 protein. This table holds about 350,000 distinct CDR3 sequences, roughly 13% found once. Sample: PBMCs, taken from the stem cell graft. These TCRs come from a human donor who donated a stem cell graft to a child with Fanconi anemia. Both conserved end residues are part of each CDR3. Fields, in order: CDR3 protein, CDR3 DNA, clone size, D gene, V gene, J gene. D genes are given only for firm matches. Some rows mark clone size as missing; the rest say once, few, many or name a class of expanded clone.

CDR3 protein: CASSPTGSSNEAFF
CDR3 DNA: TGTGCCAGCTCACCGACAGGGTCGAGCAATGAAGCTTTCTTT
clone size: NA
D gene: TRBD1
V gene: TRBV18
J gene: TRBJ1-1

CDR3 protein: CASSYMGQGTPPSTDTQYF
CDR3 DNA: TGTGCCAGCAGTTACATGGGACAGGGGACCCCACCTAGCACAGATACGCAGTATTTT
clone size: many
D gene: TRBD1
V gene: TRBV6-5
J gene: TRBJ2-3

CDR3 protein: CASSSFPRSTDTQYF
CDR3 DNA: TGTGCCAGCAGCAGCTTCCCCCGAAGCACAGATACGCAGTATTTT
clone size: few
D gene: NA
V gene: TRBV11-2
J gene: TRBJ2-3

CDR3 protein: CASSPHTLGGTEAFF
CDR3 DNA: TGTGCCAGCAGCCCGCATACTTTGGGGGGCACTGAAGCTTTCTTT
clone size: NA
D gene: NA
V gene: TRBV14
J gene: TRBJ1-1

CDR3 protein: CASSFGSGNTGELFF
CDR3 DNA: TGTGCCAGCAGCTTTGGTTCAGGGAACACCGGGGAGCTGTTTTTT
clone size: few
D gene: NA
V gene: TRBV11-2
J gene: TRBJ2-2

CDR3 protein: CASSLETFYNEQFF
CDR3 DNA: TGTGCCAGCAGCTTGGAGACTTTCTACAATGAGCAGTTCTTC
clone size: many
D gene: NA
V gene: TRBV5-8
J gene: TRBJ2-1

CDR3 protein: CASSFGRSSYEQYF
CDR3 DNA: TGTGCCAGCAGCTTCGGACGGAGCTCCTACGAGCAGTACTTC
clone size: NA
D gene: NA
V gene: TRBV5-6
J gene: TRBJ2-7

CDR3 protein: CASGTIAEQYF
CDR3 DNA: TGTGCCAGCGGGACAATCGCCGAGCAGTACTTC
clone size: NA
D gene: NA
V gene: TRBV27
J gene: TRBJ2-7

CDR3 protein: CASSLVMGQGPGELFF
CDR3 DNA: TGTGCCAGCAGCCTTGTAATGGGACAGGGGCCCGGGGAGCTGTTTTTT
clone size: few
D gene: TRBD1
V gene: TRBV28
J gene: TRBJ2-2

CDR3 protein: CASSFWDRQGYTF
CDR3 DNA: TGTGCCAGCAGTTTTTGGGACAGGCAAGGCTACACCTTC
clone size: many
D gene: TRBD1
V gene: TRBV12-3/TRBV12-4
J gene: TRBJ1-2

CDR3 protein: CASSQDGMNTEAFF
CDR3 DNA: TGCGCCAGCAGCCAAGATGGGATGAACACTGAAGCTTTCTTT
clone size: NA
D gene: NA
V gene: TRBV4-3
J gene: TRBJ1-1

CDR3 protein: CASSQAQGQETQYF
CDR3 DNA: TGTGCCAGCAGCCAAGCCCAGGGGCAAGAGACCCAGTACTTC
clone size: many
D gene: NA
V gene: TRBV3-1
J gene: TRBJ2-5

CDR3 protein: CASSGYRDTEAFF
CDR3 DNA: TGTGCCAGCAGTGGCTACAGGGACACTGAAGCTTTCTTT
clone size: many
D gene: NA
V gene: TRBV25-1
J gene: TRBJ1-1

CDR3 protein: CASSLQGTLGGELFF
CDR3 DNA: TGTGCTAGCAGCTTACAAGGGACCCTCGGCGGGGAGCTGTTTTTT
clone size: few
D gene: NA
V gene: TRBV7-7
J gene: TRBJ2-2

CDR3 protein: CASSPAGGNEQFF
CDR3 DNA: TGCGCCAGCAGTCCCGCTGGGGGGAATGAGCAGTTCTTC
clone size: NA
D gene: NA
V gene: TRBV5-1
J gene: TRBJ2-1

CDR3 protein: CANAAFGYSNQPQHF
CDR3 DNA: TGTGCCAACGCTGCATTCGGGTATAGCAATCAGCCCCAGCATTTT
clone size: once
D gene: NA
V gene: TRBV27
J gene: TRBJ1-5

CDR3 protein: CASRRRGGGNQPQHF
CDR3 DNA: TGTGCCAGCAGACGAAGGGGCGGAGGTAATCAGCCCCAGCATTTT
clone size: NA
D gene: NA
V gene: TRBV6-2/TRBV6-3
J gene: TRBJ1-5

CDR3 protein: CASSEYNEQFF
CDR3 DNA: TGCGCCAGCAGCGAGTACAATGAGCAGTTCTTC
clone size: many
D gene: NA
V gene: TRBV5-1
J gene: TRBJ2-1

CDR3 protein: CASSLEGTEGEKLFF
CDR3 DNA: TGCGCCAGCAGCTTGGAAGGGACCGAAGGTGAAAAACTGTTTTTT
clone size: many
D gene: NA
V gene: TRBV5-1
J gene: TRBJ1-4

CDR3 protein: CASSNPQGDTGELFF
CDR3 DNA: TGTGCCAGCAGTAACCCACAGGGTGACACCGGGGAGCTGTTTTTT
clone size: many
D gene: NA
V gene: TRBV6-2/TRBV6-3
J gene: TRBJ2-2

CDR3 protein: CSAEAGQGTEAFF
CDR3 DNA: TGCAGTGCAGAGGCAGGTCAAGGCACTGAAGCTTTCTTT
clone size: few
D gene: NA
V gene: TRBV20-1
J gene: TRBJ1-1

CDR3 protein: CASSTVGGSGGELFF
CDR3 DNA: TGTGCCAGCTCAACCGTCGGGGGATCGGGCGGGGAGCTGTTTTTT
clone size: NA
D gene: NA
V gene: TRBV12-3/TRBV12-4
J gene: TRBJ2-2

CDR3 protein: CSVRDQHNSPLHF
CDR3 DNA: TGCAGTGTGAGAGACCAGCATAATTCACCCCTCCACTTT
clone size: NA
D gene: NA
V gene: TRBV20-1
J gene: TRBJ1-6

CDR3 protein: CASSHEFLNTEAFF
CDR3 DNA: TGTGCCAGCTCACATGAGTTTTTGAACACTGAAGCTTTCTTT
clone size: NA
D gene: NA
V gene: TRBV18
J gene: TRBJ1-1

CDR3 protein: CASSPTGGLSGGNTDTQYF
CDR3 DNA: TGTGCCAGCTCACCAACCGGCGGTTTAAGCGGGGGTAACACAGATACGCAGTATTTT
clone size: few
D gene: TRBD2
V gene: TRBV18
J gene: TRBJ2-3

CDR3 protein: CASSLIGSSGGKETQYF
CDR3 DNA: TGCGCCAGCAGCTTGATAGGCTCTAGCGGGGGAAAAGAGACCCAGTACTTC
clone size: few
D gene: TRBD2
V gene: TRBV5-1
J gene: TRBJ2-5

CDR3 protein: CASSLGQGPYGYTF
CDR3 DNA: TGTGCCAGCAGCTTAGGACAGGGGCCCTATGGCTACACCTTC
clone size: NA
D gene: TRBD1
V gene: TRBV7-9
J gene: TRBJ1-2

CDR3 protein: CASNQGSSGVPREQFF
CDR3 DNA: TGCGCCAGCAACCAAGGGTCTAGCGGGGTACCCAGGGAGCAGTTCTTC
clone size: few
D gene: TRBD2
V gene: TRBV4-3
J gene: TRBJ2-1

CDR3 protein: CAISYRAEQYF
CDR3 DNA: TGTGCCATCAGTTACAGGGCCGAGCAGTACTTC
clone size: once
D gene: NA
V gene: TRBV10-3
J gene: TRBJ2-7

CDR3 protein: CASSLYGMNTEAFF
CDR3 DNA: TGTGCCAGCAGCTTATACGGGATGAACACTGAAGCTTTCTTT
clone size: NA
D gene: NA
V gene: TRBV7-2
J gene: TRBJ1-1

CDR3 protein: CASSPDRANYGYTF
CDR3 DNA: TGTGCCAGCAGCCCGGACAGGGCGAACTATGGCTACACCTTC
clone size: few
D gene: TRBD1
V gene: TRBV5-6
J gene: TRBJ1-2

CDR3 protein: CASSERETQPQHF
CDR3 DNA: TGTGCCAGCAGTGAAAGGGAGACACAGCCCCAGCATTTT
clone size: few
D gene: NA
V gene: TRBV6-1
J gene: TRBJ1-5

CDR3 protein: CASSWGGGYNEQFF
CDR3 DNA: TGTGCCAGCAGTTGGGGCGGGGGATACAATGAGCAGTTCTTC
clone size: NA
D gene: TRBD2
V gene: TRBV12-3/TRBV12-4
J gene: TRBJ2-1

CDR3 protein: CASSLRGGADQPQHF
CDR3 DNA: TGTGCCAGCAGCTTGCGTGGGGGGGCTGATCAGCCCCAGCATTTT
clone size: NA
D gene: NA
V gene: TRBV7-8
J gene: TRBJ1-5

CDR3 protein: CASSEVSSPDTQYF
CDR3 DNA: TGTGCCAGCAGTGAAGTTAGTAGCCCAGATACGCAGTATTTT
clone size: NA
D gene: NA
V gene: TRBV2
J gene: TRBJ2-3

CDR3 protein: CASSQDPMGFTEAFF
CDR3 DNA: TGTGCCAGCAGCCAAGATCCCATGGGGTTCACTGAAGCTTTCTTT
clone size: NA
D gene: NA
V gene: TRBV14
J gene: TRBJ1-1

CDR3 protein: CASSLYINNEQFF
CDR3 DNA: TGTGCCAGCAGCTTATACATTAACAATGAGCAGTTCTTC
clone size: NA
D gene: NA
V gene: TRBV7-7
J gene: TRBJ2-1

CDR3 protein: CASSFPGTASTGELFF
CDR3 DNA: TGTGCCAGCAGCTTCCCCGGGACAGCGAGCACCGGGGAGCTGTTTTTT
clone size: few
D gene: TRBD1
V gene: TRBV7-9
J gene: TRBJ2-2

CDR3 protein: CASSLQGARLSDGYTF
CDR3 DNA: TGTGCCAGTAGCCTACAGGGGGCAAGGTTGTCGGATGGCTACACCTTC
clone size: many
D gene: TRBD1
V gene: TRBV19
J gene: TRBJ1-2

CDR3 protein: CSALSGSSYNEQFF
CDR3 DNA: TGCAGCGCCTTAAGCGGGAGCTCCTACAATGAGCAGTTCTTC
clone size: many
D gene: TRBD2
V gene: TRBV29-1
J gene: TRBJ2-1

CDR3 protein: CATSRGKGQGVGNEQFF
CDR3 DNA: TGTGCCACCAGCAGAGGAAAAGGACAGGGGGTAGGGAATGAGCAGTTCTTC
clone size: many
D gene: TRBD1
V gene: TRBV15
J gene: TRBJ2-1

CDR3 protein: CAISGMESSYNEQFF
CDR3 DNA: TGTGCCATCAGTGGGATGGAGAGCTCCTACAATGAGCAGTTCTTC
clone size: few
D gene: NA
V gene: TRBV10-3
J gene: TRBJ2-1

CDR3 protein: CASSGQTSGGTDTQYF
CDR3 DNA: TGTGCCAGCAGTGGGCAGACTAGCGGGGGGACAGATACGCAGTATTTT
clone size: few
D gene: TRBD2
V gene: TRBV6-1
J gene: TRBJ2-3

CDR3 protein: CASSFEGVPSYNEQFF
CDR3 DNA: TGCGCCAGCAGCTTTGAGGGCGTACCCTCGTACAATGAGCAGTTCTTC
clone size: NA
D gene: NA
V gene: TRBV5-1
J gene: TRBJ2-1

CDR3 protein: CASSQSYEQYF
CDR3 DNA: TGTGCCAGCAGCCAATCCTACGAGCAGTACTTC
clone size: many
D gene: NA
V gene: TRBV3-1
J gene: TRBJ2-7